The subject of this entry is one T cell receptor beta chain. The antigen is not known. The V gene's germline CDR1 is SEHNR and CDR2 FQNEAQ (reference sequence). The length of the CDR3 is 14 residues. The ends were cut back, 3 bases at V and 2 bases at J, with 10 bases in the middle. The entry originates in a study of beta chain features in type 1 diabetes. Notes on the study in general: In type 1 diabetes patients, VDJ junctions had fewer insertions; deletions at these junctions were more frequent.

The isolated RNA, all of it, was reverse transcribed, so expressed TCRB transcripts were what got sequenced. A few million reads, on average, came from each naive, central memory and regulatory T cell sample. This table comes from immunoSEQ multiplex PCR, and its TCRdb copy is limited to in-frame clones, with some not included. This repertoire shows about 340,000 clones, around 7.6% found once; its top ten account for around 0.45%. This clonotype was sampled from a woman under 30 in good health. Sequenced: central memory CD4+ T cells from blood. The chain joins TRBV7-9 to TRBJ1-1, with unresolved D. Here the CDR3 reads CASSFSLPNTEAFF. CDR3 in DNA: TGTGCCAGCAGCTTTTCCCTCCCAAACACTGAAGCTTTCTTT.